In its sample, the clone carrying this TCR beta chain was seen a few times. This sample was taken from a study of T cells in narcolepsy. Deletions cut 7 bases from V and 3 bases from J, with 14 bases between. The germline V gene has CDR1 SGDLS and CDR2 YYNGEE. CDR3 length equals 15 residues. Generated by immunoSEQ multiplex PCR, the TCRdb table keeps only in-frame clones and is missing some. The profile covers tens of thousands of clones, with roughly 83% appearing a single time and roughly 0.7% taken by the ten largest. The origin of this receptor is a human donor with narcolepsy. V is TRBV9 and J is TRBJ1-6; perhaps TRBD1 as D (6 bases). Sequenced sample: CD45RA- memory CD4+ T cells from PBMCs. The CDR3 loop is CASSRTGSYNSPLHF. The CDR3 region has the DNA TGTGCCAGCTCCAGAACAGGGAGCTATAATTCACCCCTCCACTTT.